This TCR beta chain was observed in a study of CD4+ T cells in melanoma. Study-wide results and caveats: Neoantigen-specific CD4+ T cells in melanoma reportedly had diverse differentiation states.

Sequencing was performed with immunoSEQ multiplex PCR; in TCRdb, only in-frame clones are kept and a portion is missing. Among 9,500 to 11,000 clones listed, 60% to 85% were seen once. The germline gives CDR1 SGHTA, CDR2 FQGNSA. With 1 base removed from V and 4 bases from J, the gap between germline ends came to 19 bases. This CDR3 region has 17 residues. Details on this clone: Its antigen remains unidentified.

The chain employs TRBV7-2 and TRBJ1-2; D call uncertain. Sample: cells from a culture (not recorded whether cultured in vitro). The sequence came from a human donor with melanoma. The CDR3 loop is CASSLGGSGTRGYGYTF. In nucleotides, the CDR3 is TGTGCCAGCAGCTTAGGTGGATCCGGAACACGGGGCTATGGCTACACCTTC.